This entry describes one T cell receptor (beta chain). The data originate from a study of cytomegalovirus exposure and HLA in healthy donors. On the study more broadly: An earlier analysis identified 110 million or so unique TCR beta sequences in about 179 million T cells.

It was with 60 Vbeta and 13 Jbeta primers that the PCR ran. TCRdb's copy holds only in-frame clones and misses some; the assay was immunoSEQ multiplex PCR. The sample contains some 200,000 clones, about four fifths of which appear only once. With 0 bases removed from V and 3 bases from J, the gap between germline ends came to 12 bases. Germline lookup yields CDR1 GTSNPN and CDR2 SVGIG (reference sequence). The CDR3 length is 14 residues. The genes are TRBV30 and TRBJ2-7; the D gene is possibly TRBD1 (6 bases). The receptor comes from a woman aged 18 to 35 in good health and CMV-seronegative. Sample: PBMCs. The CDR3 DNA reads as TGTGCCTGGAGTGTACAGGGACGAAGCTACGAGCAGTACTTC. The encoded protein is CAWSVQGRSYEQYF.